The following is a T cell receptor beta chain sequence with its context. This clonotype was recorded many times. Its recognized antigen is unknown. Base quality data are lacking; no much larger clone is found one base away. This sample was taken from a study of T cell repertoires in cytomegalovirus infection (dated by TCRdb to between 2018 and 2020). For the wider study: Because public TCR beta signatures pointed to carriage of CMV infection together with the matching HLA type, the HLA type of each donor mattered for the analysis.

The run used an Illumina HiSeq 1500. Through fastp at Q25 and MiXCR, TCRdb rebuilt clones from the public reads, retaining in-frame beta chains. Rows with one shared CDR3 protein collapse into an entry with the most common genes and DNA. Counted in this sample were approximately 130,000 distinct CDR3 sequences; about 10% of them appeared once. The ten top clones hold 10% of the sample. Paper-wide results and their limitations: The ex vivo response was dominated by HLA-C-restricted CMV-specific TCR beta clonotypes, which also provided the single most frequent clonotype in two of eight donors. Carriers of CMV infection plus the relevant HLA type were discriminated by the cumulative frequency of public TCR beta family members in the study cohort and in an independent roughly 350-donor cohort.

CDR1 and CDR2 are drawn from the germline V gene: MDHEN, SYDVKM. The germline V end is reduced by 5 bases and the J end by 2 bases; junction bases left unmatched: 1. The CDR3 holds 13 amino acids from the cysteine to the phenylalanine. Only CDR3 DNA remains: 39 bases, in frame from the first base. Sequenced: PBMCs. Recombination linked TRBV28 to TRBJ2-5; a stretch of 8 junction bases matches TRBD1. The receptor's source is a human donor in good health (CMV status not recorded). Some clones in this sample may be carry-over from other donors' samples. The CDR3 region has the sequence CASSRQGQETQYF. The DNA sequence is given as TGTGCCAGCAGTCGACAGGGGCAAGAGACCCAGTACTTC.